This T cell receptor beta chain comes out of a study of cytomegalovirus exposure and HLA in healthy donors. The CDR3 is made up of 17 amino acids. Germline loops: CDR1 MNHEY, CDR2 SMNVEV (reference sequence). V was trimmed by 0 bases and J by 2 bases, leaving 15 bases between them. While the first cohort had 600 to 750 subjects, the donors belonged to the separate validation cohort of roughly 130 subjects. Profiling relied on immunoSEQ multiplex PCR, and the TCRdb table lists in-frame clones only, not all of them. In the table there are some 170,000 clones, around four fifths of which are singletons.

This receptor was taken from a man aged 30 to 39 in good health and CMV-seropositive. Sample: PBMCs. The genes are TRBV27 and TRBJ2-3; D might be TRBD2 (6 bases). The CDR3: CASSLSIISGHTDTQYF. For the CDR3, the DNA is TGTGCCAGCAGTTTATCTATAATCAGCGGGCACACAGATACGCAGTATTTT.